The source of this T cell receptor (beta chain) is a study of Graves' ophthalmopathy and Graves' hyperthyroidism. There are a few counts of this clonotype. Antigen specificity is unknown. Amplification from RNA transcripts yielded the TCR beta CDR3 regions. Second-round multiplex PCR came after a first-round RT-PCR that employed HTBI primers. TCRdb reprocessed the multiplex PCR reads via MiXCR and lists one record per CDR3 protein. The data contain around 670,000 distinct CDR3 sequences, 40% of them singletons. Germline V lookup: CDR1 MGHDK, CDR2 SYGVNS. V was cut by 6 bases and J by 2 bases, with 16 bases left in between. This CDR3 is built from 15 residues. Study-wide points: The model flagged ophthalmopathy progression at more than 60% sensitivity and roughly 72% specificity.

Sequencing input: peripheral blood. This TCR came from an adult man with Graves' ophthalmopathy. This chain connects TRBV25-1 to TRBJ2-5; D unresolved. CDR3 bases: TGTGCCAGCAGCCCGAAAGGGCATAGACAAGAGACCCAGTACTTC. It yields the protein CASSPKGHRQETQYF.